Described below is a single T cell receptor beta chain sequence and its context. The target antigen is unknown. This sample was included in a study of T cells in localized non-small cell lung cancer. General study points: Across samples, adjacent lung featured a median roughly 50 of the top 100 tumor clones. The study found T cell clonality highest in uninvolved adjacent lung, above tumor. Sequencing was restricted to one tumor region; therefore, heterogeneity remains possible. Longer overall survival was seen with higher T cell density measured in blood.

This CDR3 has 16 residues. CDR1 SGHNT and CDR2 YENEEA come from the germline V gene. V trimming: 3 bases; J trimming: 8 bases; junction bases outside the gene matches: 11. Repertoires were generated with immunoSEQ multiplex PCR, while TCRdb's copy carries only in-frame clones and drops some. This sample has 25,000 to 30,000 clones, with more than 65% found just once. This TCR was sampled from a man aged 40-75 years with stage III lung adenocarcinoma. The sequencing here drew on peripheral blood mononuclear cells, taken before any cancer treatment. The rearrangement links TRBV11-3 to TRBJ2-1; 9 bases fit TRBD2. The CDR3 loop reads CASSFGRGGGEDEQFF. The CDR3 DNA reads TGTGCCAGCAGCTTCGGTCGCGGGGGGGGCGAGGATGAGCAGTTCTTC.